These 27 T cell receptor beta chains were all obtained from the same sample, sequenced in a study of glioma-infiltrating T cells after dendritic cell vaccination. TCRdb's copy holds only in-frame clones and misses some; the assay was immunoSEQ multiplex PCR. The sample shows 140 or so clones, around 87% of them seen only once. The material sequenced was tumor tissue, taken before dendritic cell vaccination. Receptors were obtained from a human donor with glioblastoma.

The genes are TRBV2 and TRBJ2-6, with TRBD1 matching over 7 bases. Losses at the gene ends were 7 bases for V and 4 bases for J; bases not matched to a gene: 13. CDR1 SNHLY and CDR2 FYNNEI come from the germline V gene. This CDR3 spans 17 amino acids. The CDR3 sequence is CASNPSGTVTGANVLTF. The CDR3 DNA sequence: TGTGCCAGCAACCCCTCCGGGACAGTAACCGGGGCCAACGTCCTGACTTTC.

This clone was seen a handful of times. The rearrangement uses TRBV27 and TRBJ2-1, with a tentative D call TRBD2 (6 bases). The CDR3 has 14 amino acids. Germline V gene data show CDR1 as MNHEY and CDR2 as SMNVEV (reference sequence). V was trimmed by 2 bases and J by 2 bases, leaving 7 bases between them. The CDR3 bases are TGTGCCAGCAGTTTAGGCGGGACCTACAATGAGCAGTTCTTC. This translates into CASSLGGTYNEQFF.

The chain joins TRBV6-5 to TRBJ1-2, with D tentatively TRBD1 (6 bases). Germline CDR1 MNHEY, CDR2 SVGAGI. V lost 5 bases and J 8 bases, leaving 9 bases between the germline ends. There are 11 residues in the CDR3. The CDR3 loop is CASSPGAGYTF. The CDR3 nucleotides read TGTGCCAGCAGTCCAGGGGCCGGCTACACCTTC.

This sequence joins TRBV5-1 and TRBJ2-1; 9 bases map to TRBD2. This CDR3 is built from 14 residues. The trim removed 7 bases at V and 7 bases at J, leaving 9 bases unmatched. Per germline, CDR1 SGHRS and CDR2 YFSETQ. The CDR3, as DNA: TGCGCCAGCGCGGCGGGAGGGCTTTCAAATGAGCAGTTCTTC. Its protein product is CASAAGGLSNEQFF.

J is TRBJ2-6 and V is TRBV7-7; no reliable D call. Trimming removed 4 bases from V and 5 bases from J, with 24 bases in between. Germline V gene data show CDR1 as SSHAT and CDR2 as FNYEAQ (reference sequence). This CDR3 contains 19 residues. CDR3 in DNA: TGTGCCAGCAGCTCGGAGAGTAAGGTGCCACAAAGTCGGGCCAACGTCCTGACTTTC. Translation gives CASSSESKVPQSRANVLTF.

CDR3 in amino acids: CASSRTSGSLETQYF. CDR3 sequence (DNA): TGTGCCAGTAGCCGGACTAGCGGGAGTCTGGAGACCCAGTACTTC. The chain couples TRBV19 to TRBJ2-5, with 13 bases matching TRBD2. The CDR3 runs 15 residues. In germline, CDR1 is LNHDA, CDR2 SQIVND (reference sequence). V was clipped by 6 bases and J by 5 bases; unmatched bases: 6.

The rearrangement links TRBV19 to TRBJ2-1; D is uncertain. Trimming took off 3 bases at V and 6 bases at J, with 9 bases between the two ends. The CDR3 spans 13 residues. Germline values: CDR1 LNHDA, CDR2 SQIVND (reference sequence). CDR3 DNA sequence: TGTGCCAGTAGTATTAGTGTTGCCAATGAGCAGTTCTTC. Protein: CASSISVANEQFF.

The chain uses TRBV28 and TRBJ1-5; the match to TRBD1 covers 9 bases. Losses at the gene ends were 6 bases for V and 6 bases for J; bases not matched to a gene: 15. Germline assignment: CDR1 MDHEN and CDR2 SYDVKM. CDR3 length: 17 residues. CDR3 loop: CASSSLGGQGGGQPQHF. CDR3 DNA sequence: TGTGCCAGCAGCTCCTTGGGGGGACAGGGAGGAGGTCAGCCCCAGCATTTT. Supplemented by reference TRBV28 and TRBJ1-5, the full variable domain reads DVKVTQSSRYLVKRTGEKVFLECVQDMDHENMFWYRQDPGLGLRLIYFSYDVKMKEKGDIPEGYSVSREKKERFSLILESASTNQTSMYLCASSSLGGQGGGQPQHFGDGTRLSIL.

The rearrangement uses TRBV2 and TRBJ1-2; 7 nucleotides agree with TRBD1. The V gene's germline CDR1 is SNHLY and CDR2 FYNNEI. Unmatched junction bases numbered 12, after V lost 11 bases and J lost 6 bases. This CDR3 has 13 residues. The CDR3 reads CAREKGARNGYTF. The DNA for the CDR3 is TGTGCCCGCGAAAAGGGGGCGCGGAATGGCTACACCTTC. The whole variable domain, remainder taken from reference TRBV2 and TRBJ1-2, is EPEVTQTPSHQVTQMGQEVILRCVPISNHLYFYWYRQILGQKVEFLVSFYNNEISEKSEIFDDQFSVERPDGSNFTLKIRSTKLEDSAMYFCAREKGARNGYTFGSGTRLTVV.

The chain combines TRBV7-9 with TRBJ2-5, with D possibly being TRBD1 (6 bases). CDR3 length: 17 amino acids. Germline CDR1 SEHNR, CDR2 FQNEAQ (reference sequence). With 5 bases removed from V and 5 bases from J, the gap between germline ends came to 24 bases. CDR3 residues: CASSAPSGRRGHETQYF. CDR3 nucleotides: TGTGCCAGCAGCGCGCCCTCGGGGCGTAGGGGACACGAGACCCAGTACTTC.

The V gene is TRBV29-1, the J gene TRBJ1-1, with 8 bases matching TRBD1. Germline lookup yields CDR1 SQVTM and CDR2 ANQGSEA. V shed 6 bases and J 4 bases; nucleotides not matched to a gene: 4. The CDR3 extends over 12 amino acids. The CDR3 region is CSVATGGTEAFF. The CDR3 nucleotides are TGCAGCGTGGCAACAGGGGGCACTGAAGCTTTCTTT. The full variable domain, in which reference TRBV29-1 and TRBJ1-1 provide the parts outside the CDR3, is SAVISQKPSRDICQRGTSLTIQCQVDSQVTMMFWYRQQPGQSLTLIATANQGSEATYESGFVIDKFPISRPNLTFSTLTVSNMSPEDSSIYLCSVATGGTEAFFGQGTRLTVV.

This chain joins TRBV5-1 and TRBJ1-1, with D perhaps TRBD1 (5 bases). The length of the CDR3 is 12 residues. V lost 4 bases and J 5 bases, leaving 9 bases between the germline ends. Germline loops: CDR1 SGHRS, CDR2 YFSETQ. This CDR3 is CASSRGLTEAFF. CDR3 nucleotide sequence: TGCGCCAGCAGCCGGGGGTTGACTGAAGCTTTCTTT.

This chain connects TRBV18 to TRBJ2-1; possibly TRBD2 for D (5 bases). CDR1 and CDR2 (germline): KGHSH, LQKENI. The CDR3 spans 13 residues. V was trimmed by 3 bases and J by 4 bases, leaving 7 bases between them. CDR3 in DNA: TGTGCCAGCTCACCCCGGGATTACAATGAGCAGTTCTTC. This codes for CASSPRDYNEQFF.

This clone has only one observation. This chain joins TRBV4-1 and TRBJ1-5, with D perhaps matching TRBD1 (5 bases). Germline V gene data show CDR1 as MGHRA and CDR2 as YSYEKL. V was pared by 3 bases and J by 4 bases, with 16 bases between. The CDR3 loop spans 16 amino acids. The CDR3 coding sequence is TGCGCCAGCAGCCATTACACTGCAGGGTTTAATCAGCCCCAGCATTTT. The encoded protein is CASSHYTAGFNQPQHF.

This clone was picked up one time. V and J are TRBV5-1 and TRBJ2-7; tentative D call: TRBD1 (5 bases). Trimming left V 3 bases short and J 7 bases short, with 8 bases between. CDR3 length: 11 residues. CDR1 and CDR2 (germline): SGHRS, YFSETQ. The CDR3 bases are TGCGCCAGCAGCTGGGGCGAGGAGCAGTACTTC. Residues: CASSWGEEQYF.

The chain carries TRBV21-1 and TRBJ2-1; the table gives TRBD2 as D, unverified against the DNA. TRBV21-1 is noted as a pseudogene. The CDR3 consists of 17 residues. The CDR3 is CASSTRLLHHSDNEQFF. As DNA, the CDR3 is TGTGCCAGCAGTACGAGGTTGCTACACCATTCCGACAATGAGCAGTTCTTC.

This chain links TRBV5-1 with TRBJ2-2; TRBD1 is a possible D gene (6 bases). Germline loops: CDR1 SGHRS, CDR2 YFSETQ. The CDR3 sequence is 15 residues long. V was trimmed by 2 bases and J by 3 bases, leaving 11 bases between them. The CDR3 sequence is CASSLMGQDTGELFF. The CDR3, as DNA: TGCGCCAGCAGCTTAATGGGACAAGACACCGGGGAGCTGTTTTTT.

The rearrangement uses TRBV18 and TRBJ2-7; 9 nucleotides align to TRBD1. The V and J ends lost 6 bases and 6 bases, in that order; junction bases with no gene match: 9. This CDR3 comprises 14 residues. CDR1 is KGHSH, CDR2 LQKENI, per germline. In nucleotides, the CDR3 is TGTGCCAGCTCTCCTCCGGGACAGGGAACCGAGCAGTACTTC. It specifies CASSPPGQGTEQYF. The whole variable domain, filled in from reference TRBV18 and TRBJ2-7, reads NAGVMQNPRHLVRRRGQEARLRCSPMKGHSHVYWYRQLPEEGLKFMVYLQKENIIDESGMPKERFSAEFPKEGPSILRIQQVVRGDSAAYFCASSPPGQGTEQYFGPGTRLTVT.

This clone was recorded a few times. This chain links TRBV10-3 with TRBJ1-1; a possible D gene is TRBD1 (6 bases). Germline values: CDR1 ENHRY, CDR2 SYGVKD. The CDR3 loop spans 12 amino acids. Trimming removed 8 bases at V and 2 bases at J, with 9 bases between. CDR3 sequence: CAIGQINTEAFF. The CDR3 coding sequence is TGTGCCATCGGACAGATAAACACTGAAGCTTTCTTT.

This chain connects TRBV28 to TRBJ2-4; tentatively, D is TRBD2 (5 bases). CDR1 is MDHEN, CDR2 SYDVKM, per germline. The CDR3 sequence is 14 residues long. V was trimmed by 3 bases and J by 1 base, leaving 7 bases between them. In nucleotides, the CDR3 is TGTGCCAGCAGTTTTTCGGGGGCCAAAAACATTCAGTACTTC. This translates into CASSFSGAKNIQYF.

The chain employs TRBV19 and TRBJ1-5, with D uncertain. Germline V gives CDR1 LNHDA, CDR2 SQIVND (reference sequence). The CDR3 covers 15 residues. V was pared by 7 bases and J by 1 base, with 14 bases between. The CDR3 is CASTRAGRSNQPQHF. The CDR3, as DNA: TGTGCCAGTACCCGAGCAGGAAGAAGCAATCAGCCCCAGCATTTT. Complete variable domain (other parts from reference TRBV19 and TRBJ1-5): DGGITQSPKYLFRKEGQNVTLSCEQNLNHDAMYWYRQDPGQGLRLIYYSQIVNDFQKGDIAEGYSVSREKKESFPLTVTSAQKNPTAFYLCASTRAGRSNQPQHFGDGTRLSIL.

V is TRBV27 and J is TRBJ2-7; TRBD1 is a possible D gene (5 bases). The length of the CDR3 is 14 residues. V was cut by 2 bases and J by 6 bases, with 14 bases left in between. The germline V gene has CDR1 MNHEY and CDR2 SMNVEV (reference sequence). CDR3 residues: CASSLQGGLREQYF. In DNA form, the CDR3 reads TGTGCCAGCAGTTTACAGGGCGGTTTGCGCGAGCAGTACTTC.

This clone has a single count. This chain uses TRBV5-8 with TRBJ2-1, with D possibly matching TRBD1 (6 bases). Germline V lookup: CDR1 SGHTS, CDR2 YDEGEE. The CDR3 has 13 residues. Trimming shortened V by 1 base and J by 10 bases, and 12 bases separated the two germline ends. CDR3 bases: TGTGCCAGCAGCTTGACAGGGACGCGGGAGCAGTTCTTC. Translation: CASSLTGTREQFF.

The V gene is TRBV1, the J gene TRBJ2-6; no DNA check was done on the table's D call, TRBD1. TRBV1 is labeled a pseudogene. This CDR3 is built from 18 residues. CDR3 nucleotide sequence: TGCACCAGCAGCGTTACAAGTTTGTGCACAAATCGGGCCAACGTCCTGACTTTC. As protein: CTSSVTSLCTNRANVLTF.

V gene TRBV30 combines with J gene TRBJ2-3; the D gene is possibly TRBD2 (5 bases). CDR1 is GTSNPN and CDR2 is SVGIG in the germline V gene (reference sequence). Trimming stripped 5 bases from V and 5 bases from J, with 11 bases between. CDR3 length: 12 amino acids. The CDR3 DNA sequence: TGTGCCTGGGGCAGGACTGGAGATACGCAGTATTTT. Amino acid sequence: CAWGRTGDTQYF.

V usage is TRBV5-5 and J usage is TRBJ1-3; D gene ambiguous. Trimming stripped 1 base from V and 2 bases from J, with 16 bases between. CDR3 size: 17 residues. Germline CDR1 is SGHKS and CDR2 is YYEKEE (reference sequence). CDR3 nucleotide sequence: TGTGCCAGCAGCTTGTTTCCCCCGCGGCCCACTGGAAACACCATATATTTT. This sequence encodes CASSLFPPRPTGNTIYF.

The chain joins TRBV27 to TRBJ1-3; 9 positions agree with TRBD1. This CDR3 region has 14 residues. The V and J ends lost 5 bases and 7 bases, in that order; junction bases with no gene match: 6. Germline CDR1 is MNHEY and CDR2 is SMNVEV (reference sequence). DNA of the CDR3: TGTGCCAGCAGTCCATGGGGGACAGGGAACACCATATATTTT. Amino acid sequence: CASSPWGTGNTIYF.